The source of this T cell receptor (beta chain) is a study of T cell repertoires in cytomegalovirus infection. For the study at large: The public TCR beta signatures pointed to both CMV infection and matching HLA type.

Study-wide findings and caveats: Carriers of CMV and the relevant HLA type were discriminated by public TCR beta frequency. CMV-specific HLA-C-restricted TCR beta clonotypes dominated the ex vivo response.

TCRdb used MiXCR to reprocess the reads, holding one entry per CDR3 protein. The sample consists of about 360,000 distinct CDR3 sequences, about a sixth of them appearing once. The CDR3 has 15 residues. Looked up from germline, CDR1 is SGHTA and CDR2 is FQGNSA. This clonotype has more than one count but fewer than ten. As yet, its antigen is unknown. Just one base apart from a much larger clone, this may be a read error. Sample: PBMCs. This chain uses TRBV7-2 with TRBJ2-3; weak D call: TRBD2 (5 bases). The sequence was obtained from a human donor in good health (CMV status not recorded). Some clones in this sample may be carry-over from other donors' samples. The CDR3 protein is CAGSLGGAEYRTQYF. The CDR3 DNA reads as TGTGCCGGCAGCTTAGGAGGTGCAGAGTATCGTACGCAGTATTTT.